This T cell receptor (beta chain) was identified in a study of blood T cells in healthy people across ages. It was with a sample-barcoded 5' primer and a J-beta primer mix that a second PCR of about 6 to 11 cycles was run. A template-switch adaptor with 12 random nucleotides tagged each cDNA molecule. TCRdb passed the 5' RACE reads through MiXCR, listing each CDR3 protein once. The sample carries about 1,500,000 distinct CDR3 sequences, roughly 30% recorded once. This clonotype was sampled from a woman aged 25 to 45 in good health. The sample was blood.

The CDR3 spells CASSDSVIPNSPLHF. CDR3 sequence (DNA): TGTGCCAGCAGTGATTCGGTGATCCCCAATTCACCCCTCCACTTT. The chain has TRBV25-1 and TRBJ1-6; no reliable D call. This CDR3 comprises 15 residues. Trimming removed 3 bases from V and 7 bases from J, with 13 bases in between. Germline V gene sequence: CDR1 MGHDK, CDR2 SYGVNS.